One and the same sample provided the 7 T cell receptor beta chains below, sequenced in a study of blood T cell repertoires in COVID-19. The repertoire was sequenced with immunoSEQ multiplex PCR; TCRdb's copy has only in-frame clones and lacks some. Seen here are about 24,000 clones, 86% observed once, and the top ten hold less than 5.5%. What was sequenced was peripheral blood. These receptor sequences come from a man aged 50-59 years with active COVID-19.

V gene TRBV9 combines with J gene TRBJ2-3; 14 bases are shared with TRBD2. The trim removed 2 bases at V and 8 bases at J, leaving 16 bases unmatched. Looked up from germline, CDR1 is SGDLS and CDR2 is YYNGEE. The CDR3 is 19 amino acids. The chain's CDR3 is CASSVTFGLAGGRQPTQYF. CDR3 in DNA: TGTGCCAGCAGCGTTACTTTTGGACTAGCGGGAGGCCGACAGCCTACGCAGTATTTT.

In its sample, this clone was seen a few times. The chain combines TRBV5-4 with TRBJ2-7; 8 positions match TRBD1. The CDR3 has 14 amino acids. The germline gives CDR1 SGHNT, CDR2 YYREEE (reference sequence). V lost 5 bases, J lost 0 bases, and 4 bases stayed unmatched. DNA of the CDR3: TGTGCCAGCAGGCCCGACAGGGGCTCCTACGAGCAGTACTTC. It is translated as CASRPDRGSYEQYF.

This clone was seen only a few times. The J gene is TRBJ1-5, the V gene TRBV27; D gene unclear. Per the germline V gene, CDR1 is MNHEY and CDR2 is SMNVEV (reference sequence). This CDR3 spans 13 amino acids. With 2 bases removed from V and 5 bases from J, the gap between germline ends came to 7 bases. The CDR3 reads CASSLSLHQPQHF. DNA of the CDR3: TGTGCCAGCAGTTTAAGTCTACATCAGCCCCAGCATTTT.

In DNA, the CDR3 is TGTGCCAGCAGCCGTACCCCAGACTACGAGCAGTACTTC. Its protein product is CASSRTPDYEQYF. The J gene is TRBJ2-7, the V gene TRBV11-1; D not certain. The CDR3 is 13 residues long. With 5 bases removed from V and 3 bases from J, the gap between germline ends came to 11 bases. Germline V CDR1 and CDR2: SGHAT, FQDESV (reference sequence).

The chain joins TRBV19 to TRBJ1-3; D not certain. Germline CDR1 and CDR2: LNHDA and SQIVND (reference sequence). This CDR3 comprises 15 residues. Trimming took 3 bases from V and 5 from J, leaving 14 bases between them. CDR3: CASSIGQAMRNTIYF. The CDR3, as DNA: TGTGCCAGTAGTATTGGGCAGGCCATGCGAAACACCATATATTTT.

The genes are TRBV18 and TRBJ2-7; possibly TRBD1 for D (6 bases). Germline lookup yields CDR1 KGHSH and CDR2 LQKENI. The CDR3 loop spans 14 amino acids. V was trimmed by 3 bases and J by 0 bases, leaving 9 bases between them. The CDR3 DNA follows: TGTGCCAGCTCACCGGGGGCTAGCTCCTACGAGCAGTACTTC. It encodes CASSPGASSYEQYF. Supplemented by reference TRBV18 and TRBJ2-7, the full variable domain reads NAGVMQNPRHLVRRRGQEARLRCSPMKGHSHVYWYRQLPEEGLKFMVYLQKENIIDESGMPKERFSAEFPKEGPSILRIQQVVRGDSAAYFCASSPGASSYEQYFGPGTRLTVT.

The chain employs TRBV2 and TRBJ2-4; perhaps TRBD1 as D (6 bases). Germline-derived CDR1 and CDR2 are SNHLY and FYNNEI. Trimming removed 1 base from V and 0 bases from J, with 10 bases in between. The CDR3 contains 16 residues. This CDR3 is CASSEEGDIAKNIQYF. The DNA for the CDR3 is TGTGCCAGCAGTGAAGAGGGGGACATAGCCAAAAACATTCAGTACTTC.